This is a list of T cell receptor beta chains from one sample in a study of blood T cell repertoires in COVID-19. The data were produced by immunoSEQ multiplex PCR, yet TCRdb's version contains in-frame clones alone and is incomplete. The repertoire holds some 200,000 clones, with roughly 76% as singletons. Sequencing used peripheral blood. The receptor source for this set is a woman in her forties with COVID-19, enrolled during active disease. The conserved cysteine and the conserved F or W are not part of the CDR3 here.

v_call: TRBV27
j_call: TRBJ2-7
cdr3_aa: ASSLLLEGAYEQY

v_call: TRBV6-5
j_call: TRBJ2-1
cdr3_aa: ASGLGGEQF

v_call: TRBV30
j_call: TRBJ1-2
cdr3_aa: AWRSERFYGYT

v_call: TRBV13
j_call: TRBJ2-1
cdr3_aa: ASSSKGLAGVRDNEQF

v_call: TRBV11-2
j_call: TRBJ2-7
cdr3_aa: ASSPSRGGEQY

v_call: TRBV30
j_call: TRBJ2-3
cdr3_aa: AWSGRGGVDTQY

v_call: TRBV25-1
j_call: TRBJ1-4
cdr3_aa: ASRGLNEKLF

v_call: TRBV4-2
j_call: TRBJ1-2
cdr3_aa: ASSQPGTGGAGDGYT

v_call: TRBV19
j_call: TRBJ2-1
cdr3_aa: ASSIAGGVRGEQF

v_call: TRBV28
j_call: TRBJ1-3
cdr3_aa: ASRLARNTIY

v_call: TRBV24-1
j_call: TRBJ1-4
cdr3_aa: ATSDGQLNEKLF

v_call: TRBV2
j_call: TRBJ1-1
cdr3_aa: ASSGAGAGLNTEAF

v_call: TRBV5-4
j_call: TRBJ1-2
cdr3_aa: ASSGIGGVQPYGYT

v_call: TRBV10-3
j_call: TRBJ1-2
cdr3_aa: AISEPEGGSYGYT

v_call: TRBV7-6
j_call: TRBJ2-2
cdr3_aa: ASSWGLAGATGELF

v_call: TRBV9
j_call: TRBJ2-1
cdr3_aa: ASSPIMGPSSYNEQF

v_call: TRBV11-3
j_call: TRBJ2-3
cdr3_aa: ASSHSSGDTQY

v_call: TRBV5-1
j_call: TRBJ1-1
cdr3_aa: ASSFGELDRNTEAF

v_call: TRBV10-1
j_call: TRBJ2-1
cdr3_aa: ASSEIAGGGNEQF

v_call: TRBV5-6
j_call: TRBJ2-3
cdr3_aa: ASSLDRGASTDTQY

v_call: TRBV28
j_call: TRBJ1-1
cdr3_aa: ASSLQQGKTEAF

v_call: TRBV7-9
j_call: TRBJ2-1
cdr3_aa: ASSSGTGIQQF

v_call: TRBV29-1
j_call: TRBJ2-5
cdr3_aa: SVDPDRDQETQY

v_call: TRBV19
j_call: TRBJ1-5
cdr3_aa: ASKRQGHNQPQH

v_call: TRBV21-1
j_call: TRBJ1-5
cdr3_aa: ASSFLRQGMSGNQPQH

v_call: TRBV7-8
j_call: TRBJ2-2
cdr3_aa: ASSSGGTNTGELF

v_call: TRBV3-1/TRBV3-2
j_call: TRBJ1-4
cdr3_aa: ASSQDDGTGRREKLF

v_call: TRBV6-5
j_call: TRBJ1-2
cdr3_aa: ASRPPGGINYGYT

v_call: TRBV7-2
j_call: TRBJ2-5
cdr3_aa: ASSVKTPLGGETQY